This TCR beta chain was identified in a study of T cell responses to AZD1222 COVID-19 vaccine. In the case of this clone: Its antigen is as yet unknown.

Overall study findings and caveats: A mostly white British donor set with more females was recruited, and clonal diversity was possibly underestimated. Spike-specific TCR breadth and depth were elevated following two AZD1222 doses.

The germline CDR1 and CDR2 sequences are SGHRS and YFSETQ. The CDR3 is made up of 14 amino acids. Between the trimmed V and J ends, which lost 0 bases and 5 bases, there was a span of 9 bases. Assay: immunoSEQ multiplex PCR; the TCRdb copy retains only in-frame clones and omits some. The profile shows around 60,000 clones, around 90% of them singletons. The receptor was isolated from an adult in good health. V usage is TRBV5-1 and J usage is TRBJ2-1; D may be TRBD1 or TRBD2 (5 bases each). The sequences come from peripheral blood, collected on day 0 of AZD1222 vaccination. The CDR3 spells CASSLGGRDNEQFF. In nucleotides, the CDR3 is TGCGCCAGCAGCTTGGGGGGACGGGACAATGAGCAGTTCTTC.